These T cell receptor beta chains were read from a single sample in a study of blood T cell repertoires in COVID-19. Clones were sequenced by immunoSEQ multiplex PCR, and TCRdb holds only the in-frame ones, with some missing. Found here are 120,000 or so clones, more than 65% of them singletons; the top ten hold just under 25%. Source material: peripheral blood. These receptors all come from a human donor in a cohort sampled during active COVID-19. Each CDR3 is given with its conserved first and last residue. A D gene is named only where the DNA matches it firmly. For some rows the clone size is stated as once, few or many, or as a class when expanded; others skip it.

NA	TRBD1	TRBJ2-7	TRBV28	CASSSPGTGFDYEQYF	TGTGCCAGCAGCTCCCCCGGGACAGGGTTCGATTACGAGCAGTACTTC
NA	TRBD2	TRBJ2-1	TRBV4-1	CASSQSGRAYRNEQFF	TGCGCCAGCAGCCAGAGCGGGAGGGCCTACCGAAATGAGCAGTTCTTC
NA	TRBD1	TRBJ2-5	TRBV9	CASGGTGGKETQYF	TGTGCCAGCGGAGGGACAGGGGGCAAGGAGACCCAGTACTTC
once	TRBD1	TRBJ2-7	TRBV5-4	CASSLRQGFKQYF	TGTGCCAGCAGCTTGCGACAGGGCTTCAAGCAGTACTTC
NA	NA	TRBJ1-6	TRBV27	CASSRSNSPLHF	TGTGCCAGCAGTCGTTCTAATTCACCCCTCCACTTT
NA	NA	TRBJ2-5	TRBV5-1	CASSTGGRETQYF	TGCGCCAGCTCCACAGGTGGTCGAGAGACCCAGTACTTC
NA	NA	TRBJ2-2	TRBV2	CASRGGTGTGYTGELFF	TGTGCCAGCAGGGGGGGGACCGGGACAGGCTACACCGGGGAGCTGTTTTTT
NA	NA	TRBJ1-3	TRBV20-1	CSASKGAGNTIYF	TGCAGTGCTAGTAAGGGGGCTGGAAACACCATATATTTT
once	NA	TRBJ2-7	TRBV6-5	CASRPDGNSYEQYF	TGTGCCAGCAGACCGGACGGGAACTCCTACGAGCAGTACTTC
NA	NA	TRBJ1-1	TRBV14	CASSQDLVRGEAFF	TGTGCCAGCAGCCAAGATCTCGTCAGGGGTGAAGCTTTCTTT
NA	TRBD2	TRBJ2-3	TRBV6-5	CASGRGGDTQYF	TGTGCCAGCGGGCGGGGGGGAGATACGCAGTATTTT
NA	NA	TRBJ2-2	TRBV5-1	CASSLEQGRTGELFF	TGCGCCAGCAGCTTGGAGCAGGGGCGAACCGGGGAGCTGTTTTTT
NA	NA	TRBJ2-7	TRBV3-1/TRBV3-2	CASSPRQHYEQYF	TGTGCCAGCAGCCCACGACAGCACTACGAGCAGTACTTC
NA	TRBD1	TRBJ1-2	TRBV4-2	CASSQEARGDYGYTF	TGTGCCAGCAGCCAAGAGGCCAGGGGGGACTATGGCTACACCTTC
NA	TRBD2	TRBJ2-1	TRBV4-1	CASSQARGGRQFF	TGCGCCAGCAGCCAAGCTCGGGGGGGAAGGCAGTTCTTC
NA	NA	TRBJ1-5	TRBV19	CASSFLPDRIQPQHF	TGTGCCAGTAGTTTCCTTCCCGACAGGATCCAGCCCCAGCATTTT
NA	NA	TRBJ2-7	TRBV10-3	CAISPRGSPIHEQYF	TGTGCCATCAGTCCCAGGGGATCACCAATCCACGAGCAGTACTTC